What follows are 6 T cell receptor beta chains derived from one specimen sequenced in a study of CD8 T cells in ankylosing spondylitis. TCRdb reprocessed the 5' RACE reads with MiXCR, giving one entry per CDR3 protein. The profile covers some 38,000 distinct CDR3 sequences, with around 10% appearing a single time and 16% taken by the ten largest. The sample was blood, either unsorted or a sorted T cell fraction (not recorded which). Source of these receptors: a male donor with ankylosing spondylitis or in good health (not recorded which).

The table lists this clonotype with many counts. The chain uses TRBV9 and TRBJ2-1; TRBD1 or TRBD2 may be the D gene (5 bases each). Germline V gene sequence: CDR1 SGDLS, CDR2 YYNGEE. Trimming took off 3 bases at V and 2 bases at J, with 18 bases between the two ends. The CDR3 contains 17 residues. The CDR3 is CASSDRRGAGPYNEQFF. The DNA of the CDR3 is TGTGCCAGCAGCGATAGAAGAGGGGCGGGCCCCTACAATGAGCAGTTCTTC.

This clonotype was counted ten times or more. The chain is built from TRBV27 and TRBJ1-2; 12 bases fit TRBD1. The length of the CDR3 is 15 residues. The germline V gene encodes CDR1 MNHEY and CDR2 SMNVEV (reference sequence). V trimming: 2 bases; J trimming: 8 bases; junction bases outside the gene matches: 6. This CDR3 is CASSLVGQGADGYTF. CDR3 bases: TGTGCCAGCAGTTTAGTGGGACAGGGGGCGGACGGCTACACCTTC.

A few counts support this clonotype. The chain has TRBV28 and TRBJ2-1; the match to TRBD2 covers 8 bases. V gave up 5 bases and J gave up 4 bases; unmatched junction bases: 7. Germline values: CDR1 MDHEN, CDR2 SYDVKM. The CDR3 covers 15 residues. The CDR3 nucleotides are TGTGCCAGCAGTGGGACTAGGAGGGGGTACAATGAGCAGTTCTTC. Translating gives CASSGTRRGYNEQFF.

Turning to this clonotype: This could be a read error, since a much larger clone is one nucleotide away. The CDR3 DNA reads as TGTGCCAGCGGCTTGGCCGAGGGTTGGGAGGCTTTCTTT. Residues: CASGLAEGWEAFF. The chain has TRBV5-8 and TRBJ1-1; no firm D call. Germline CDR1 reads SGHTS; CDR2 reads YDEGEE. The length of the CDR3 is 13 residues.

At least ten counts were recorded for this clonotype. This rearrangement joins TRBV10-3 to TRBJ2-7, with 7 nucleotides matching TRBD1. This CDR3 is built from 15 residues. V trimming: 3 bases; J trimming: 2 bases; junction bases outside the gene matches: 7. The germline gives CDR1 ENHRY, CDR2 SYGVKD. The CDR3 nucleotides are TGTGCCATCAGTGACCCGGGACAGAGCGCCTACGAGCAGTACTTC. The encoded protein is CAISDPGQSAYEQYF.

The sample holds many counts of this clonotype. This sequence joins TRBV11-2 and TRBJ2-5, with D perhaps TRBD1 (6 bases). Germline assignment: CDR1 SGHAT and CDR2 FQNNGV. The CDR3 length is 13 residues. Trimming removed 5 bases from V and 5 bases from J, with 12 bases in between. The CDR3, as DNA: TGTGCCAGCAGCACAGGGCTACGCGAGACCCAGTACTTC. It translates to CASSTGLRETQYF.